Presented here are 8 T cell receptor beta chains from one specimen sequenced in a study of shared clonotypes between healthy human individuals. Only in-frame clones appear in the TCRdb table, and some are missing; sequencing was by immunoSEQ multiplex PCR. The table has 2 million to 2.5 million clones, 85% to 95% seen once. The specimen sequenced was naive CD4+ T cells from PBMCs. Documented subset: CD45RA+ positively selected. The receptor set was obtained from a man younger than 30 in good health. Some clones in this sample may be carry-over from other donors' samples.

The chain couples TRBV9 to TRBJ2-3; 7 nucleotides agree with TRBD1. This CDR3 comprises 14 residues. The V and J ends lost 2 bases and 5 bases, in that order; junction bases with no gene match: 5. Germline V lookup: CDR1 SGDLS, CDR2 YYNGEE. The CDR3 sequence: CASSVTGYKDTQYF. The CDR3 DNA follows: TGTGCCAGCAGCGTGACAGGGTATAAAGATACGCAGTATTTT.

The CDR3 DNA follows: TGTGCCAGTAGCCTCAGTGTTGCGGCCTTCTACAATGAGCAGTTCTTC. Translated, it gives CASSLSVAAFYNEQFF. The chain carries TRBV19 and TRBJ2-1; D call uncertain. Germline CDR1 LNHDA, CDR2 SQIVND (reference sequence). The CDR3 covers 16 residues. Between the trimmed V and J ends, which lost 6 bases and 3 bases, there was a span of 18 bases.

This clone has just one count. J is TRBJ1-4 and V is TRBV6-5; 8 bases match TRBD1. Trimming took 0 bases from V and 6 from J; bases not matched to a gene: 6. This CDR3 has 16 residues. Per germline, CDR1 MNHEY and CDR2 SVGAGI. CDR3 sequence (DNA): TGTGCCAGCAGTTACTCTGGGGCAGGGGGCGATGAAAAACTGTTTTTT. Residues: CASSYSGAGGDEKLFF.

The CDR3 reads CASSEALGQGSNQPQHF. For the CDR3, the DNA is TGTGCCAGCAGTGAAGCCCTCGGACAGGGAAGCAATCAGCCCCAGCATTTT. The rearrangement links TRBV6-1 to TRBJ1-5, with 8 bases aligning to TRBD1. CDR3 size: 17 residues. Trimming cost V 0 bases and J 1 base; bases outside gene matches: 5. Germline V gene sequence: CDR1 MNHNS, CDR2 SASEGT.

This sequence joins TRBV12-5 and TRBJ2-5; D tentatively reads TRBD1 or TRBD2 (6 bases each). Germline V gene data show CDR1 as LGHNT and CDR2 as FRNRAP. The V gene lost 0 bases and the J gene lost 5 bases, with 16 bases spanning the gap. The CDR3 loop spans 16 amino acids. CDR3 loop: CASGLVVGGRLETQYF. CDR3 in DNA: TGTGCTAGTGGTTTGGTAGTTGGGGGGCGTTTGGAGACCCAGTACTTC. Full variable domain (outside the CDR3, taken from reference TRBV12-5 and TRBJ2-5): DARVTQTPRHKVTEMGQEVTMRCQPILGHNTVFWYRQTMMQGLELLAYFRNRAPLDDSGMPKDRFSAEMPDATLATLKIQPSEPRDSAVYFCASGLVVGGRLETQYFGPGTRLLVL.

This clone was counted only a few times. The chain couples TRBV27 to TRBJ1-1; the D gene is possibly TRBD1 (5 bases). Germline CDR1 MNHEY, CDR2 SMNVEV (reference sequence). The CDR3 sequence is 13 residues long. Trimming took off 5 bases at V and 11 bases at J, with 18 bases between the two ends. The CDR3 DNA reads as TGTGCCAGCAGTCCCCGGACGGGGGAGGAGGCTTTCTTT. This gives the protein CASSPRTGEEAFF.

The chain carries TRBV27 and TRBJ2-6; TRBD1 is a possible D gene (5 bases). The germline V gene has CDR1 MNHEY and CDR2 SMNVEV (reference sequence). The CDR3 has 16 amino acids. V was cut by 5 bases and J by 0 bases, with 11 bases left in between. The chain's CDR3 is CASSPGHFSGANVLTF. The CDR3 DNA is TGTGCCAGCAGTCCCGGACATTTCTCTGGGGCCAACGTCCTGACTTTC.

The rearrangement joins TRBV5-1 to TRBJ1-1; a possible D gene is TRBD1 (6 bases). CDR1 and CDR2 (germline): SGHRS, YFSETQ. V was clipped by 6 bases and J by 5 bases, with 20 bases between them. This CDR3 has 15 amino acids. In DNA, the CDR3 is TGCGCCAGCACTCAAAACAGGGTCCCGAGTACTGAAGCTTTCTTT. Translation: CASTQNRVPSTEAFF.